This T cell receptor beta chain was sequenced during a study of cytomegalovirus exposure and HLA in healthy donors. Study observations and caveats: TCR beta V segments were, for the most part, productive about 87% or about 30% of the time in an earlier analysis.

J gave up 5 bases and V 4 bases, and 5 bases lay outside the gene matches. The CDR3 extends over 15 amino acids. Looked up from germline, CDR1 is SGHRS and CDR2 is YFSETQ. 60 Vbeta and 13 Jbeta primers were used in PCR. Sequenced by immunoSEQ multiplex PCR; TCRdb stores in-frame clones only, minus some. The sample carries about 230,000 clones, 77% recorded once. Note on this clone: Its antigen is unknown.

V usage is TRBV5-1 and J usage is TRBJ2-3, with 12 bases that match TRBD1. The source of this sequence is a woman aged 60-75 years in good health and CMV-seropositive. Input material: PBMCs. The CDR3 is CASSLGTGGKDTQYF. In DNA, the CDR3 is TGCGCCAGCAGCCTTGGGACAGGGGGCAAAGATACGCAGTATTTT.